The source of this T cell receptor beta chain is a study of monozygotic twins with inflammatory bowel disease. This CDR3 has 14 residues. TCRdb reprocessed the 5' RACE reads and reports one entry per CDR3 protein, with no DNA. This sample contains over 200,000 distinct CDR3 sequences. This chain connects TRBV21-1 to TRBJ2-7. TRBV21-1 is a pseudogene. This receptor was obtained from a human donor with ulcerative colitis or Crohn's disease, or a healthy co-twin of an affected twin (not recorded which). Sequencing input: blood. CDR3 amino acids: CASSLRSVSYEQYF.